Each of the 26 T cell receptor beta chains below was sequenced from the same sample in a study of blood T cell repertoires in COVID-19. Assay: immunoSEQ multiplex PCR; the TCRdb copy retains only in-frame clones and omits some. Found here are fewer than 700,000 clones, around nine tenths of them singletons; the top ten hold about 8%. Sequencing was carried out using peripheral blood. The receptors come from a woman between 50 and 59 years old with COVID-19, enrolled during active disease.

V and J are TRBV5-1 and TRBJ2-1; 7 positions match TRBD1. The CDR3 is made up of 15 amino acids. Germline-derived CDR1 and CDR2 are SGHRS and YFSETQ. J lost 6 bases, V lost 7 bases, and 13 bases had no gene match. CDR3 nucleotide sequence: TGCGCCAGCTCTTCCGGGACAGCGGCCCTCAATGAGCAGTTCTTC. The encoded protein is CASSSGTAALNEQFF.

Details on this clone: This same CDR3 is encoded by further DNA sequences in the sample. This chain joins TRBV19 and TRBJ1-5; TRBD1 might be the D (5 bases). Between the trimmed V and J ends, which lost 1 base and 1 base, there was a span of 8 bases. The CDR3 totals 15 residues. Germline-derived CDR1 and CDR2 are LNHDA and SQIVND (reference sequence). As DNA, the CDR3 is TGTGCCAGTAGTATAGTCGGGGGGAGCAATCAGCCCCAGCATTTT. It yields the protein CASSIVGGSNQPQHF.

The count of this clone is one. The chain links TRBV19 to TRBJ1-1; D call uncertain. CDR1 LNHDA and CDR2 SQIVND come from the germline V gene (reference sequence). This CDR3 contains 13 residues. The V gene lost 5 bases and the J gene lost 5 bases, with 12 bases spanning the gap. CDR3 nucleotide sequence: TGTGCCAGTAGTTATAGTCGGGAAACTGAAGCTTTCTTT. Its protein is CASSYSRETEAFF.

The genes are TRBV21-1 and TRBJ2-7; the listed D gene, TRBD2, was not tested against the DNA. TRBV21-1 is shown as a pseudogene. The CDR3 has 16 residues. The CDR3 DNA reads as TGTGCCAGCAGCAAAGGTGCTAGCGGGGGGGCGAACGAGCAGTACTTC. Translating it yields CASSKGASGGANEQYF.

This clone was found a few times. The genes are TRBV5-1 and TRBJ1-6; D call uncertain. Germline V gene data show CDR1 as SGHRS and CDR2 as YFSETQ. The CDR3 extends over 13 amino acids. With 2 bases removed from V and 7 bases from J, the gap between germline ends came to 7 bases. The DNA of the CDR3 is TGCGCCAGCAGCTTCAATGAGAATTCACCCCTCCACTTT. This sequence encodes CASSFNENSPLHF.

The rearrangement joins TRBV6-5 to TRBJ1-2; 8 bases align to TRBD1. The V gene's germline CDR1 is MNHEY and CDR2 SVGAGI. V lost 7 bases, J lost 2 bases, and 6 bases stayed unmatched. The CDR3 length is 14 residues. This CDR3 reads CASTWTGRNYGYTF. For the CDR3, the DNA is TGTGCCAGCACCTGGACAGGGCGGAACTATGGCTACACCTTC.

The table lists this clone with a count of one. V is TRBV7-9 and J is TRBJ2-5; 9 nucleotides match TRBD2. There are 15 residues in the CDR3. The V gene's germline CDR1 is SEHNR and CDR2 FQNEAQ (reference sequence). Trimming removed 3 bases from V and 1 base from J; junction bases left unmatched: 3. CDR3 bases: TGTGCCAGCAGCTTCTTACTAGCGGGCCAAGAGACCCAGTACTTC. Translation gives CASSFLLAGQETQYF.

The V and J genes are TRBV19 and TRBJ1-2; 9 bases line up with TRBD1. J lost 8 bases, V lost 7 bases, and 17 bases had no gene match. CDR1 and CDR2 (germline): LNHDA, SQIVND (reference sequence). The CDR3 is made up of 16 amino acids. CDR3 DNA sequence: TGTGCCAGTAAGAGGACAGGGGAAACTACCCTTGAAGGCTACACCTTC. Its protein is CASKRTGETTLEGYTF.

This chain uses TRBV27 with TRBJ1-5; TRBD1 might be the D (5 bases). There are 15 residues in the CDR3. Trimming stripped 2 bases from V and 1 base from J, with 9 bases between. The V gene's germline CDR1 is MNHEY and CDR2 SMNVEV (reference sequence). The CDR3 loop reads CASSLGGVSNQPQHF. DNA of the CDR3: TGTGCCAGCAGTTTAGGGGGGGTAAGCAATCAGCCCCAGCATTTT.

The chain employs TRBV30 and TRBJ1-3; D call uncertain. CDR3 size: 11 residues. The V and J ends lost 0 bases and 7 bases respectively, with 4 bases between them. Germline loops: CDR1 GTSNPN, CDR2 SVGIG (reference sequence). CDR3 DNA: TGTGCCTGGAGTGTTGGCAACACCATATATTTT. Its translation is CAWSVGNTIYF.

A remark on this clone: The same CDR3 is also encoded by other DNA sequences in this sample. This chain links TRBV7-9 with TRBJ1-2; 8 bases align to TRBD1. The CDR3 has 13 amino acids. CDR1 and CDR2 (germline): SEHNR, FQNEAQ (reference sequence). The J segment lost 4 bases and the V segment lost 6 bases, leaving 4 bases of the junction unmatched. CDR3: CASSFGQGYGYTF. CDR3 nucleotide sequence: TGTGCCAGCAGTTTCGGACAGGGCTATGGCTACACCTTC.

V gene TRBV5-8 combines with J gene TRBJ2-1; TRBD1 aligns across 7 bases. Germline V CDR1 and CDR2: SGHTS, YDEGEE. The CDR3 covers 14 residues. V trimming: 2 bases; J trimming: 6 bases; junction bases outside the gene matches: 5. The CDR3 bases are TGTGCCAGCAGCTTCCGGGACAGTGGCAATGAGCAGTTCTTC. Its protein product is CASSFRDSGNEQFF.

This clone has ten or more counts. This rearrangement joins TRBV7-9 to TRBJ1-3, with a possible D match to TRBD1 (6 bases). Trimming took off 0 bases at V and 2 bases at J, with 8 bases between the two ends. Germline V lookup: CDR1 SEHNR, CDR2 FQNEAQ (reference sequence). This CDR3 has 15 amino acids. The CDR3 DNA is TGTGCCAGCAGCTTAGCAGGGGGAGCTGGAAACACCATATATTTT. Protein product: CASSLAGGAGNTIYF.

The genes are TRBV6-4 and TRBJ2-7; TRBD1 aligns across 7 bases. The CDR3 sequence is 15 residues long. Germline loops: CDR1 MRHNA, CDR2 SNTAGT. The V and J ends lost 3 bases and 5 bases, in that order; junction bases with no gene match: 10. CDR3 residues: CASSDSGQAGDEQYF. For the CDR3, the DNA is TGTGCCAGCAGTGATTCCGGACAGGCCGGAGACGAGCAGTACTTC.

V and J are TRBV6-5 and TRBJ2-7, with TRBD2 as a possible D gene (6 bases). The germline V gene encodes CDR1 MNHEY and CDR2 SVGAGI. The CDR3 sequence is 13 residues long. V lost 6 bases to trimming and J lost 3 bases, with 12 bases between them. DNA for the CDR3: TGTGCCAGCAGCTGGGGAGGACGCTACGAGCAGTACTTC. It is translated as CASSWGGRYEQYF.

The sample holds one count of this clone. V usage is TRBV9 and J usage is TRBJ2-1; weak D call: TRBD1 (6 bases). The CDR3 runs to 14 residues. Trimming shortened V by 0 bases and J by 10 bases, and 14 bases separated the two germline ends. Germline V gives CDR1 SGDLS, CDR2 YYNGEE. CDR3 in DNA: TGTGCCAGCAGCGTAGAGGTGGGGGCCATGGAGCAGTTCTTC. It specifies CASSVEVGAMEQFF.

This rearrangement joins TRBV6-5 to TRBJ1-1; a weak D match, TRBD1 (6 bases). The CDR3 is made up of 15 amino acids. V lost 7 bases and J 0 bases, leaving 15 bases between the germline ends. Germline V gene data show CDR1 as MNHEY and CDR2 as SVGAGI. In DNA form, the CDR3 reads TGTGCCAGCATGGAGGGGGGGGCAATGAACACTGAAGCTTTCTTT. Residues: CASMEGGAMNTEAFF.

J is TRBJ2-3 and V is TRBV2, with TRBD2 identical over 7 bases. Looked up from germline, CDR1 is SNHLY and CDR2 is FYNNEI. The length of the CDR3 is 15 residues. The junction had 7 bases not matched to a gene; V was cut back by 4 bases and J by 3 bases. CDR3 DNA sequence: TGTGCCAGCAGTGGATCTAGCGGAACTACAGATACGCAGTATTTT. Translating gives CASSGSSGTTDTQYF.

The gene calls are TRBV29-1 and TRBJ2-3, with TRBD2 matching over 8 bases. CDR1 is SQVTM, CDR2 ANQGSEA, per germline. This CDR3 contains 13 residues. V was clipped by 6 bases and J by 6 bases; unmatched bases: 8. CDR3: CSVTELAADTQYF. The CDR3 bases are TGCAGCGTCACCGAACTAGCGGCGGATACGCAGTATTTT.

This chain links TRBV20-1 with TRBJ1-1; D is unresolved. The germline V gene has CDR1 DFQATT and CDR2 SNEGSKA (reference sequence). This CDR3 is 16 amino acids long. The V end lost 3 bases, the J end lost 1 base, and 18 bases lay between the germline ends. CDR3 in DNA: TGCAGTGCTAGTCCTTTGGACCCAGGAGGGAACACTGAAGCTTTCTTT. Its translation: CSASPLDPGGNTEAFF.

The rearrangement links TRBV9 to TRBJ2-3; D is possibly TRBD1 (5 bases). Germline V gene sequence: CDR1 SGDLS, CDR2 YYNGEE. V gave up 2 bases and J gave up 0 bases, with 19 bases separating them. The CDR3 loop spans 18 amino acids. CDR3 region: CASSVNVRVERSTDTQYF. The CDR3 DNA sequence: TGTGCCAGCAGCGTCAACGTCAGGGTAGAGCGAAGCACAGATACGCAGTATTTT.

V gene TRBV29-1 combines with J gene TRBJ2-2; TRBD1 agrees at 7 bases. CDR1 is SQVTM, CDR2 ANQGSEA, per germline. The V and J ends lost 2 bases and 6 bases, in that order; junction bases with no gene match: 6. This CDR3 has 14 residues. The CDR3 loop is CSVEWDRRPGELFF. In nucleotides, the CDR3 is TGCAGCGTTGAATGGGACAGACGCCCCGGGGAGCTGTTTTTT.

The chain carries TRBV6-5 and TRBJ1-1; 10 bases line up with TRBD1. V shed 5 bases and J 1 base; nucleotides not matched to a gene: 4. CDR1 and CDR2 from the germline V gene are MNHEY and SVGAGI. The CDR3 spans 15 residues. The CDR3 DNA reads TGTGCCAGCAGTAGACAGGGGGCGCCGAACACTGAAGCTTTCTTT. Translated: CASSRQGAPNTEAFF.

This chain links TRBV6-6 with TRBJ1-5, with 8 bases identical to TRBD1. CDR1 and CDR2 (germline): MNHNY, SVGAGI (reference sequence). CDR3 length equals 16 residues. Unmatched junction bases numbered 12, after V lost 7 bases and J lost 4 bases. The DNA for the CDR3 is TGTGCCAGCACCCGAGGGACAGGAGGGGGAAATCAGCCCCAGCATTTT. Protein: CASTRGTGGGNQPQHF.

The chain is built from TRBV5-4 and TRBJ1-2; D is perhaps TRBD1 (5 bases). Germline CDR1 and CDR2: SGHNT and YYREEE (reference sequence). The CDR3 covers 16 residues. With 6 bases removed from V and 6 bases from J, the gap between germline ends came to 24 bases. CDR3 nucleotides: TGTGCCAGCACCTCCAACAAGGGGCTCCGTGGGGATGGCTACACCTTC. Translation: CASTSNKGLRGDGYTF.

The chain is built from TRBV4-2 and TRBJ1-1; D not resolved. There are 14 residues in the CDR3. CDR1 is LGHNA and CDR2 is YNFKEQ in the germline V gene. V lost 4 bases, J lost 3 bases, and 12 bases lay in between. The CDR3 sequence is CASSLRSRDTEAFF. CDR3 sequence (DNA): TGTGCCAGCAGCCTCCGGTCGAGAGACACTGAAGCTTTCTTT.